These 3 T cell receptor beta chains came from one sample sequenced in a study of molecular identifiers for immune sequencing clone quantification. TCRdb processed the PCR reads anew with MiXCR; each CDR3 protein has one entry. The data show hundreds of thousands of distinct CDR3 sequences, with about 20% seen just once and roughly 0.83% held by the top ten. The sequenced material came from naive CD8+ T cells from blood, with Jurkat cell RNA spiked in. Specified subset: FACS-sorted CD8+CD4-CCR7+CD45RA+ naive T cells. These receptors were taken from a human donor in good health. Some libraries in this study had Jurkat cell RNA spiked in.

The gene calls are TRBV12-5 and TRBJ1-1, with a tentative D call TRBD1 (6 bases). The germline V gene has CDR1 LGHNT and CDR2 FRNRAP. The CDR3 is 16 amino acids. The germline V and J ends were trimmed by 2 bases and 4 bases, with 17 bases remaining between them. This chain's CDR3 is CASGLLQGRVSTEAFF. The CDR3 region has the DNA TGTGCTAGTGGTTTGTTACAGGGCCGGGTGAGCACTGAAGCTTTCTTT.

This clonotype was seen ten or more times. The rearrangement links TRBV29-1 to TRBJ1-2; maybe TRBD1 (6 bases). Trimming took 7 bases from V and 5 from J, leaving 14 bases between them. The CDR3 is 12 residues long. Germline CDR1 is SQVTM and CDR2 is ANQGSEA. The CDR3 nucleotides are TGCAGCGCCCCCGACAGGTCTTATGGCTACACCTTC. It translates to CSAPDRSYGYTF.

This sequence joins TRBV6-1 and TRBJ2-7; D gene ambiguous. The CDR3 runs to 13 residues. Germline V CDR1 and CDR2: MNHNS, SASEGT. Deletions cut 4 bases from V and 3 bases from J, with 10 bases between. CDR3 in DNA: TGTGCCAGCAGTGGAGCCCCCCTCTACGAGCAGTACTTC. Protein sequence: CASSGAPLYEQYF.